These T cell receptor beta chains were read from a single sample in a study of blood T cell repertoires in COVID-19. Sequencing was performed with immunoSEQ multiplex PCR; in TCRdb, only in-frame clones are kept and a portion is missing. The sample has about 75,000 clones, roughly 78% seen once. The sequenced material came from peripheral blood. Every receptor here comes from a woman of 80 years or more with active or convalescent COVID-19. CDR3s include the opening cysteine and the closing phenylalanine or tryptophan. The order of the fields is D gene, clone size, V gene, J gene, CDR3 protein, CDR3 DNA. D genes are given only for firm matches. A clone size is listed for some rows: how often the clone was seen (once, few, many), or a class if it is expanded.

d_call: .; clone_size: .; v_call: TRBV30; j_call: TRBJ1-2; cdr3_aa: CAWSVSGGGGYGYTF; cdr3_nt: TGTGCCTGGAGTGTTTCGGGAGGGGGAGGCTATGGCTACACCTTC
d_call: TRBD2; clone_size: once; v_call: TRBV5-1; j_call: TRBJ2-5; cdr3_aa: CASSLRWGGETQYF; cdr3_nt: TGCGCCAGCAGCTTAAGGTGGGGGGGAGAGACCCAGTACTTC
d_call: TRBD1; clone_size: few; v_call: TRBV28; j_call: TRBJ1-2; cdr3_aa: CASSLGGQVRGYTF; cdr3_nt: TGTGCCAGCAGTTTAGGGGGACAGGTTCGAGGCTACACCTTC
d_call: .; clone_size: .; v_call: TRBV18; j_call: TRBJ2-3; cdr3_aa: CASSLDSTDTQYF; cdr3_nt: TGTGCCAGCTCTCTAGATTCGACAGATACGCAGTATTTT
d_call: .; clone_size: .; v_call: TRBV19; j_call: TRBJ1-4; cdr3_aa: CASSGQQTTNEKLFF; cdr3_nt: TGTGCCAGTAGTGGGCAGCAGACAACTAATGAAAAACTGTTTTTT
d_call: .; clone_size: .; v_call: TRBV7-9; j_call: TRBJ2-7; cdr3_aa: CASSLGEEQYF; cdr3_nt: TGTGCCAGCAGCTTGGGAGAGGAGCAGTACTTC
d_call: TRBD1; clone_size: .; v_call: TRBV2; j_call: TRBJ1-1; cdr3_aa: CASSRTGNTEAFF; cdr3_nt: TGTGCCAGCAGTCGGACAGGGAACACTGAAGCTTTCTTT
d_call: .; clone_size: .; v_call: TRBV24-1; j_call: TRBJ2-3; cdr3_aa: CATSDFYGGDTQYF; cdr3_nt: TGTGCCACCAGTGATTTCTACGGGGGAGATACGCAGTATTTT
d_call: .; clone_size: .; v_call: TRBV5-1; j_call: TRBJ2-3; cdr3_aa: CASSLWGGVSIGTDTQYF; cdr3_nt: TGCGCCAGCAGCTTGTGGGGAGGCGTCAGCATAGGCACAGATACGCAGTATTTT
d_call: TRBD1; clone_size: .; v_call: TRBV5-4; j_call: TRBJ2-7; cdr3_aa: CASSLAGSKGANEQYF; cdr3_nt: TGTGCCAGCAGCTTGGCCGGGTCGAAGGGGGCGAATGAGCAGTACTTC
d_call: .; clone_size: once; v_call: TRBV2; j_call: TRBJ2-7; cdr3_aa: CASQRTGSSYEQYF; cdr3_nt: TGTGCCAGCCAGCGTACGGGGAGCTCCTACGAGCAGTACTTC
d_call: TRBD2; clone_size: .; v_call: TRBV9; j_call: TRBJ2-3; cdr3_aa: CASSPGDYSDTQYF; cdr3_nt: TGTGCCAGCAGCCCGGGGGACTACTCAGATACGCAGTATTTT
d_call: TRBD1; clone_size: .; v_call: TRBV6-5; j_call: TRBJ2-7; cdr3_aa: CASRRTGQGLDEQYF; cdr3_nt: TGTGCCAGCAGGCGAACTGGACAGGGGTTAGACGAGCAGTACTTC
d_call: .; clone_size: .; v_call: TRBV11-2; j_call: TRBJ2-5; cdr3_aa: CASSLVGRETQYF; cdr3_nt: TGTGCCAGCAGCTTAGTGGGGCGGGAGACCCAGTACTTC
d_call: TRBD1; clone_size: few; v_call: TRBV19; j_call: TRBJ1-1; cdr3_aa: CASRGDRENTEAFF; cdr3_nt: TGTGCCAGTAGGGGGGACAGGGAGAACACTGAAGCTTTCTTT
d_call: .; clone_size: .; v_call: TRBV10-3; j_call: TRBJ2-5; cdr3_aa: CAISVGGGQETQYF; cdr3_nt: TGTGCCATCAGTGTCGGGGGTGGGCAAGAGACCCAGTACTTC
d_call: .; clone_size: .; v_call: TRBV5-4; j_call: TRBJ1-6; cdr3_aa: CASSLKGGSPLHF; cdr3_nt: TGTGCCAGCAGCTTGAAGGGAGGATCACCCCTCCACTTT
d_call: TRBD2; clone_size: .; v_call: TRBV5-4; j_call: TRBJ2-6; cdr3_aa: CASSLRFGEGGSGANVLTF; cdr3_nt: TGTGCCAGCAGCTTAAGGTTTGGGGAGGGAGGCTCCGGGGCCAACGTCCTGACTTTC
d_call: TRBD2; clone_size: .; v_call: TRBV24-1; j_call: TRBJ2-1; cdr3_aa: CATSDLGTSGEQFF; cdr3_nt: TGTGCCACCAGTGATTTGGGGACTAGCGGAGAGCAGTTCTTC
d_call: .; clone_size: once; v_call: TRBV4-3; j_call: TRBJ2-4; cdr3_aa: CASSQDLVVKNIQYF; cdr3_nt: TGCGCCAGCAGCCAAGACCTAGTAGTTAAAAACATTCAGTACTTC
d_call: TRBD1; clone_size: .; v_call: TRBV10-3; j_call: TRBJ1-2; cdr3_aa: CAISEGTATNYGYTF; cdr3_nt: TGTGCCATCAGTGAGGGGACAGCCACTAACTATGGCTACACCTTC
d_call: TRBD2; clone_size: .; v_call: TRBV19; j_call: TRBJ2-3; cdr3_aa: CASSISGLAGFFGGTDTQYF; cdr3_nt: TGTGCCAGTAGTATATCTGGGCTAGCGGGATTTTTCGGTGGCACAGATACGCAGTATTTT
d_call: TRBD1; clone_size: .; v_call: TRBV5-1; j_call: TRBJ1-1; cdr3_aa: CASSTTGVGTEAFF; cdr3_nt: TGCGCCAGCAGCACCACAGGGGTGGGGACTGAAGCTTTCTTT
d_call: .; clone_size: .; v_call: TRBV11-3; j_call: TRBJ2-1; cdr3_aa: CASSPQGLSYNEQFF; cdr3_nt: TGTGCCAGCAGCCCTCAGGGGCTTTCCTACAATGAGCAGTTCTTC
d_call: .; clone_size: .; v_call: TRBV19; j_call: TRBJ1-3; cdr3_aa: CASSTQYPRPADGNTIYF; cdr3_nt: TGTGCCAGTAGTACCCAGTATCCGCGGCCCGCCGACGGAAACACCATATATTTT
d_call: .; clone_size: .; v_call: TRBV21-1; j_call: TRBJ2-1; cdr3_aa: CASSSATGTGGPSSYNEQFF; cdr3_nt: TGTGCCAGCAGCTCAGCCACCGGGACAGGGGGCCCGAGCTCCTACAATGAGCAGTTCTTC
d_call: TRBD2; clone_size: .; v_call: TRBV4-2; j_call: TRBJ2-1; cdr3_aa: CASSPRPSGREGKFF; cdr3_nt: TGTGCCAGCAGTCCAAGACCTAGCGGGAGGGAGGGTAAGTTCTTC
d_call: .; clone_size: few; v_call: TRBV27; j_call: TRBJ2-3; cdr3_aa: CASSWTVFTDTQYF; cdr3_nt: TGTGCCAGCAGTTGGACAGTTTTCACAGATACGCAGTATTTT
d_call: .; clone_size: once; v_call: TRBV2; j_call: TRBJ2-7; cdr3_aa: CASSGGEIYEQYF; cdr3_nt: TGTGCCAGCAGTGGCGGGGAGATCTACGAGCAGTACTTC
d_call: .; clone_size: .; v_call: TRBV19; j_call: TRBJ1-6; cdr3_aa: CASSLGTFNSPLHF; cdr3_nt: TGTGCCAGTAGTCTCGGGACATTCAATTCACCCCTCCACTTT
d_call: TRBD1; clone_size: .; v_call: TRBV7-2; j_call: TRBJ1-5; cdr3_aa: CASSLGQGFDQPQHF; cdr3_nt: TGTGCCAGCAGCCTGGGACAGGGCTTCGATCAGCCCCAGCATTTT
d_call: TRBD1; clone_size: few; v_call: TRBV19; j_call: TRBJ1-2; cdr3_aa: CASSPRTGNYGYTF; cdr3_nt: TGTGCCAGTAGTCCTAGGACAGGAAACTATGGCTACACCTTC
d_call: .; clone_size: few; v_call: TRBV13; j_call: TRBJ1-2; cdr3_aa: CASSLSGVNEGGYTF; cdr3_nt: TGTGCCAGCAGCTTATCAGGGGTAAATGAGGGTGGCTACACCTTC
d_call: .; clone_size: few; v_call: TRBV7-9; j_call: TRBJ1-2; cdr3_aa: CASSFGELSIYGYTF; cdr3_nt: TGTGCCAGCAGCTTTGGTGAGCTATCAATCTATGGCTACACCTTC
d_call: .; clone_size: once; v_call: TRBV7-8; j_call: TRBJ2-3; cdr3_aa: CASARGSSTDTQYF; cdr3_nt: TGTGCCAGCGCGCGGGGCTCCAGCACAGATACGCAGTATTTT
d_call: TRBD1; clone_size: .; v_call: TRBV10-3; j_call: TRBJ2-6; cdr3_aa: CAISTPQGAGANVLTF; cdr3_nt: TGTGCCATCAGTACACCTCAGGGGGCTGGGGCCAACGTCCTGACTTTC
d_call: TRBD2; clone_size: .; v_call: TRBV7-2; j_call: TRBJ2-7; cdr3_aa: CASSDSGGSSYEQYF; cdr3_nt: TGTGCCAGCAGCGATAGCGGGGGGAGCTCCTACGAGCAGTACTTC
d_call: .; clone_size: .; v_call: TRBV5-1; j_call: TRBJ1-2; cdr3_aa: CASSSYNYGYTF; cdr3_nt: TGCGCCAGCAGCTCGTATAACTATGGCTACACCTTC
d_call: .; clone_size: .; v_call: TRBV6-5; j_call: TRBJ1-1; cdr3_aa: CASSKSGSSTEAFF; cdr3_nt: TGTGCCAGCAGTAAATCAGGGTCGAGCACTGAAGCTTTCTTT
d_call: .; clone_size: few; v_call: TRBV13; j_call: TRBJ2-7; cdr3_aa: CASSSRGGVRDEQYF; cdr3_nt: TGTGCCAGCAGCTCACGCGGCGGGGTCAGGGACGAGCAGTACTTC
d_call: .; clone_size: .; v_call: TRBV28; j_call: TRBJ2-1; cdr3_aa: CASSLWGGDRFSYNEQFF; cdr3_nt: TGTGCCAGCAGTTTATGGGGCGGGGACCGCTTCTCCTACAATGAGCAGTTCTTC
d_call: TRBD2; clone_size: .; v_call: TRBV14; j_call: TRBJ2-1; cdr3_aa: CASSRAGVIYNEQFF; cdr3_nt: TGTGCCAGCAGCAGGGCGGGAGTTATCTACAATGAGCAGTTCTTC
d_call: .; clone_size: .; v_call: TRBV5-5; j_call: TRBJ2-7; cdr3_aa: CASSRWRTPVEGYEQYF; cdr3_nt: TGTGCCAGCAGCCGCTGGCGGACCCCGGTCGAGGGCTACGAGCAGTACTTC
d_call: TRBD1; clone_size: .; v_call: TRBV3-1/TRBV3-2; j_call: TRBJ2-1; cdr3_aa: CASEFGTGGNEQFF; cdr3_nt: TGTGCCAGCGAGTTTGGGACAGGGGGCAATGAGCAGTTCTTC
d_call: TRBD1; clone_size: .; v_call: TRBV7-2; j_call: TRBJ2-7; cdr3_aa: CASSWGQGAYEQYF; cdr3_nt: TGTGCCAGCAGCTGGGGACAGGGGGCCTACGAGCAGTACTTC
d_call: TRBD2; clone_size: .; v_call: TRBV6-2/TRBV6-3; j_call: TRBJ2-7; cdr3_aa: CASSYRVLAGLYEQYF; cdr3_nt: TGTGCCAGCAGTTACCGGGTTCTAGCGGGGCTCTACGAGCAGTACTTC
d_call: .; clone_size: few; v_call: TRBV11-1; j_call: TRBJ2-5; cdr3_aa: CASSLSASPAETQYF; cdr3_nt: TGTGCCAGCAGCTTGAGCGCTAGCCCAGCGGAGACCCAGTACTTC
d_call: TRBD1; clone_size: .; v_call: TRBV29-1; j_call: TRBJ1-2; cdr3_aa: CSVTGGSSYGYTF; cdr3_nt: TGCAGCGTCACAGGGGGATCCAGCTATGGCTACACCTTC
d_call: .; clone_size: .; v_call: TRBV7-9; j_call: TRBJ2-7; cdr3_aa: CASSPDMGHEQYF; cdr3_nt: TGTGCCAGCAGCCCAGATATGGGCCACGAGCAGTACTTC
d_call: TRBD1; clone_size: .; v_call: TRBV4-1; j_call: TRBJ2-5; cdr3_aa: CASSQDPIGQGLWETQYF; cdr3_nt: TGCGCCAGCAGCCAAGATCCGATCGGACAGGGGTTATGGGAGACCCAGTACTTC
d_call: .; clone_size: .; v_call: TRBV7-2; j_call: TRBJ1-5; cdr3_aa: CASSLSPLSWSQPQHF; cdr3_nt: TGTGCCAGCAGCCTTTCTCCGCTTAGTTGGAGTCAGCCCCAGCATTTT
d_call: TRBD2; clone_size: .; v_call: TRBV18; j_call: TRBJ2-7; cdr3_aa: CASSRTSGFPSYEQYF; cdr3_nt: TGTGCCAGCTCGCGGACTAGCGGTTTTCCCTCCTACGAGCAGTACTTC
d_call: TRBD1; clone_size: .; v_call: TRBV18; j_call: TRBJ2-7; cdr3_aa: CASSITGQASYEQYF; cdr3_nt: TGTGCCAGCTCAATCACGGGACAGGCCTCCTACGAGCAGTACTTC
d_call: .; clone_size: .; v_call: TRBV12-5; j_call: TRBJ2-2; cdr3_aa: CASGLETNTGELFF; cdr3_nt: TGTGCTAGTGGTTTGGAGACAAACACCGGGGAGCTGTTTTTT
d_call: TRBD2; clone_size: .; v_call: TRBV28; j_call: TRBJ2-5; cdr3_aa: CASSRLAGAVETQYF; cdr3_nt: TGTGCCAGCAGTCGACTAGCGGGAGCGGTGGAGACCCAGTACTTC
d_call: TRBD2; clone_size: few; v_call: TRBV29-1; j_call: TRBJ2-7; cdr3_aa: CSVGLAGLSYEQYF; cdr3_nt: TGCAGCGTTGGACTAGCGGGATTATCCTACGAGCAGTACTTC
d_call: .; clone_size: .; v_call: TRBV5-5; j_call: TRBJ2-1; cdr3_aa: CASSLAPGEGSYNEQFF; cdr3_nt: TGTGCCAGCAGCTTGGCTCCAGGGGAGGGTTCCTACAATGAGCAGTTCTTC
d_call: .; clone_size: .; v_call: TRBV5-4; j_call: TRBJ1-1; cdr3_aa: CASSLVQMNTEAFF; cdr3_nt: TGTGCCAGCAGCTTGGTACAGATGAACACTGAAGCTTTCTTT
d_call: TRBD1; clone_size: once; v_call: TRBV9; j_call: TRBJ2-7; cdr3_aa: CASSPDRWTGYYEQYF; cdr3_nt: TGTGCCAGCAGCCCAGACCGTTGGACAGGGTACTACGAGCAGTACTTC